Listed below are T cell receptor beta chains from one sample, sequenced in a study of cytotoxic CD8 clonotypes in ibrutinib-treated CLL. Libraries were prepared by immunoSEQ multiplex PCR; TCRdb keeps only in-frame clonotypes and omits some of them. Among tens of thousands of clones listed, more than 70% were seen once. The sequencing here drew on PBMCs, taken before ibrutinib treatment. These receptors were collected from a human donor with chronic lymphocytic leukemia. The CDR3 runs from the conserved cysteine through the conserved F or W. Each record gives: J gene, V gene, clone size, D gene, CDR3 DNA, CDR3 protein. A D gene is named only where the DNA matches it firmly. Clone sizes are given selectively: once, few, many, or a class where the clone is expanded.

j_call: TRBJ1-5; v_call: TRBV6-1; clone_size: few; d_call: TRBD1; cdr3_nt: TGTGCCAGCGGCCGTGGACAGGGGGCACGTCAGCCCCAGCATTTT; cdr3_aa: CASGRGQGARQPQHF
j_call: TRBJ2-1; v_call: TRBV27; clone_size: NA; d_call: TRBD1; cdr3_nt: TGTGCCAGCAGAGGACAGGGGAGCAATGAGCAGTTCTTC; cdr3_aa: CASRGQGSNEQFF
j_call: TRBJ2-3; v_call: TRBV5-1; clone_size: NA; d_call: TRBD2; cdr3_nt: TGCGCCAGCAGCGGCGCTAGCGGGAAGAGTCGCCCAGATACGCAGTATTTT; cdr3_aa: CASSGASGKSRPDTQYF
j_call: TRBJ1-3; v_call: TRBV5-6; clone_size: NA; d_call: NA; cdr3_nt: TGTGCCAGCAGCTCCAGGGTGACTGGAAACACCATATATTTT; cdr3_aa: CASSSRVTGNTIYF
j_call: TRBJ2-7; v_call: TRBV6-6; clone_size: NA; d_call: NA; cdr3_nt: TGTGCCAGCACCCTCGAGGCTAGCGTTGCCGAGCAGTACTTC; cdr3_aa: CASTLEASVAEQYF
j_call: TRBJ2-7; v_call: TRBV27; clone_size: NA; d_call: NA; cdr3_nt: TGTGCCAGCAGCACTAGTAAGGGGAGGAACTACGAGCAGTACTTC; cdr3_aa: CASSTSKGRNYEQYF
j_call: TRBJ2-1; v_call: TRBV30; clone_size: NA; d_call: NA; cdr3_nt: TGTGCCTGGAGTCTCGGGACGGCCTACAATGAGCAGTTCTTC; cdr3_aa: CAWSLGTAYNEQFF
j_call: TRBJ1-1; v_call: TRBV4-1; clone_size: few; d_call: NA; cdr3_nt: TGCGCCAGCAGCCAACCAGACTTCCGGGCAGGGGAAGCTTTCTTT; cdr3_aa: CASSQPDFRAGEAFF
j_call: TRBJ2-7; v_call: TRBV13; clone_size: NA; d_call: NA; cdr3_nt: TGTGCCAGCAGCTTAGGGGAGGGGGCCTACGAGCAGTACTTC; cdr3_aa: CASSLGEGAYEQYF
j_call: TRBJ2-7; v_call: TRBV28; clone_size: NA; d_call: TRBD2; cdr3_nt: TGTGCCAGCAGTCTAGGGCTAGCGGGATTCCACGGGTACGAGCAGTACTTC; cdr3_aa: CASSLGLAGFHGYEQYF
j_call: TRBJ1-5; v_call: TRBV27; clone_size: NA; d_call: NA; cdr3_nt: TGTGCCAGCAGTCAAACAGGAAAACGGATCAATCAGCCCCAGCATTTT; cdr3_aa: CASSQTGKRINQPQHF
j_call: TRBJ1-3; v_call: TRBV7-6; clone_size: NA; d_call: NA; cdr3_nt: TGTGCCAGCAGCTTGGCCAGTCAGAACTCTGGAAACACCATATATTTT; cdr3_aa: CASSLASQNSGNTIYF
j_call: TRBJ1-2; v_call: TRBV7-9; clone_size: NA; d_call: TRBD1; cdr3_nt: TGTGCCAGCAGCGGGGACAGGGCGGACTATGGCTACACCTTC; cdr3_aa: CASSGDRADYGYTF
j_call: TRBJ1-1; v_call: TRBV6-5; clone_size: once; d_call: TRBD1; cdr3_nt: TGTGCCAGCAGTCCAATGGGACAGGTGGGGGCCGAAGCTTTCTTT; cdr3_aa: CASSPMGQVGAEAFF
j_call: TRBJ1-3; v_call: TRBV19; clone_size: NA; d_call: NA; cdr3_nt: TGTGCCAGTAGTAATACAGGGCTTTCTGGAAACACCATATATTTT; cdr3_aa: CASSNTGLSGNTIYF
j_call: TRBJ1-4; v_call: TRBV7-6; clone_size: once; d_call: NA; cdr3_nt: TGTGCCAGCAGTCTGACCGGGGGTGAGGAAAAACTGTTTTTT; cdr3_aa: CASSLTGGEEKLFF
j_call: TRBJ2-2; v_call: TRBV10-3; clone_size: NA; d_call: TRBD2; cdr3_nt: TGTGCCATCAGCCTAGCGGGAGGTTTGAGCGGGGAGCTGTTTTTT; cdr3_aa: CAISLAGGLSGELFF
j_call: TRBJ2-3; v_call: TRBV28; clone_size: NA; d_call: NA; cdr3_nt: TGTGCCAGCAGCGTCGGGTCTACCGGTACAGATACGCAGTATTTT; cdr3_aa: CASSVGSTGTDTQYF
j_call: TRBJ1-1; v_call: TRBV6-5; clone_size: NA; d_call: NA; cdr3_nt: TGTGCCAGCAGTTACTCGGATTACCCTGAAGCTTTCTTT; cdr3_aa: CASSYSDYPEAFF
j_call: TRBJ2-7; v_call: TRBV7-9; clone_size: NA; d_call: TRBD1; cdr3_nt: TGTGCCAGCAGCTTAGGGGCGGGGACAGGGGTATACGAGCAGTACTTC; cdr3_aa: CASSLGAGTGVYEQYF
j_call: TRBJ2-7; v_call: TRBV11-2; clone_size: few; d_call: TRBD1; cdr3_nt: TGTGCCAGCAGCCGGACAGGGAAAGTGTACGAGCAGTACTTC; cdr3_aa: CASSRTGKVYEQYF
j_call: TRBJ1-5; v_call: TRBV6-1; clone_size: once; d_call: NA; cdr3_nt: TGTGCCATATCACAACCACCGAGGCCCCAGCATTTT; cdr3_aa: CAISQPPRPQHF
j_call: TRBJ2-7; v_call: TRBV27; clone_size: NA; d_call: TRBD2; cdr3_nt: TGTGCCAGCAGTTCGCTCACTAGCGGGAGAATGGGTGAGCAGTACTTC; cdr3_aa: CASSSLTSGRMGEQYF
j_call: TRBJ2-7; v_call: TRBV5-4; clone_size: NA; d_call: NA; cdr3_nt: TGTGCCAGCAGCTTGTCCCCTTCCTACGAGCAGTACTTC; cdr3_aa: CASSLSPSYEQYF
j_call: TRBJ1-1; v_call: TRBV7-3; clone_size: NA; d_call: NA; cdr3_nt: TGTGCCAGCAGTCCCTCAGGGGCCACTGAAGCTTTCTTT; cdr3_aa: CASSPSGATEAFF
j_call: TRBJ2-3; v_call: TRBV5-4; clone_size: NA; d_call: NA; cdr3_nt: TGTGCCAGCAGCTGGGCGGGTACGCAGTATTTT; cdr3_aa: CASSWAGTQYF
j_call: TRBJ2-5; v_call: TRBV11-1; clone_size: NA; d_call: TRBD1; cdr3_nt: TGTGCCAGCGGCCAGACAGGGCGCGCGACCCAGTACTTC; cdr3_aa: CASGQTGRATQYF
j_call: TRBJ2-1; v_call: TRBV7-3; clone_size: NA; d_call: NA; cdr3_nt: TGTGCCAGCAGCTTCGAGCGGAACCGGGAGCAGTTCTTC; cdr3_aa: CASSFERNREQFF
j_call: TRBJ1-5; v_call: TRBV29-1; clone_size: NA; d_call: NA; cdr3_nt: TGCAGCGTTGTATCAGGGTATAGCAATCAGCCCCAGCATTTT; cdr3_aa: CSVVSGYSNQPQHF
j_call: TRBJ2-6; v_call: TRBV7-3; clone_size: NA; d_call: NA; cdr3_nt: TGTGCCAGCAGCTTAAGGTCCGAGGGTGGGGCCAACGTCCTGACTTTC; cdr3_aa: CASSLRSEGGANVLTF
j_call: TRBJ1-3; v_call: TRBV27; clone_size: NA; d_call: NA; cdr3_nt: TGTGCCAGCAGCAGCTCTTCTGGAAACACCATATATTTT; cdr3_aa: CASSSSSGNTIYF
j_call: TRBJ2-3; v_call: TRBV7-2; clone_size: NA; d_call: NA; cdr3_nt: TGTGCCAGCGGACTCCCGAGGGGGAGAACAGATACGCAGTATTTT; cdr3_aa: CASGLPRGRTDTQYF
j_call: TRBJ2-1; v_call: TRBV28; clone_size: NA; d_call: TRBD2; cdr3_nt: TGTGCCAGCAGTCAAATACTAGCGTACTCCTACAATGAGCAGTTCTTC; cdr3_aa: CASSQILAYSYNEQFF
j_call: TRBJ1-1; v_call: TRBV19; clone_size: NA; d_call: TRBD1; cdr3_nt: TGTGCCAGTAGTCCCGGGACAGGGGCGTTGAACACTGAAGCTTTCTTT; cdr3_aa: CASSPGTGALNTEAFF
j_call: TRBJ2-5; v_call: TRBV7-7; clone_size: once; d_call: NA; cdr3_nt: TGTGCTAGCAGCTTAGCGGGACAGGGTACGGAGACCCAGTACTTC; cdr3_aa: CASSLAGQGTETQYF
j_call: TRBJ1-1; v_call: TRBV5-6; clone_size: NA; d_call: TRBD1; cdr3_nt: TGTGCCAGCAGCAACAGGGGATATTACACTGAAGCTTTCTTT; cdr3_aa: CASSNRGYYTEAFF
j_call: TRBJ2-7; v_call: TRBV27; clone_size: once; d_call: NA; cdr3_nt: TGTGCCAGCAGTTTTCGTCCGCCTGGGGTCTCCTACGAGCAGTACTTC; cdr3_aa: CASSFRPPGVSYEQYF
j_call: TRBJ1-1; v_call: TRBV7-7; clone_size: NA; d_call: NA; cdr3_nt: TGTGCTGTTGGAGCTAGGACTGAAGCTTTCTTT; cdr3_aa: CAVGARTEAFF
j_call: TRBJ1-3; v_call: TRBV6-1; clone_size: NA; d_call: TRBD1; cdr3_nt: TGTGCCAGCAGCCCCAGGGGGGTGCGGGGAAACACCATATATTTT; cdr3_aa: CASSPRGVRGNTIYF
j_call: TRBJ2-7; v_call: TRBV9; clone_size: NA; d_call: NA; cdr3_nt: TGTGCCAGCAGCGTAGACGGGTTGAGCTCCTACGAGCAGTACTTC; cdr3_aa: CASSVDGLSSYEQYF
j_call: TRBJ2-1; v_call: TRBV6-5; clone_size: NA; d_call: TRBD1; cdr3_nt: TGTGCCAGCAGTTACGGGACAGCCTCCTACAATGAGCAGTTCTTC; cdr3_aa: CASSYGTASYNEQFF
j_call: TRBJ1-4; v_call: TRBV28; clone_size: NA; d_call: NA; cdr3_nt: TGTGCCAGCAGTTTCCGGAAACAGGGAGGAGAAAAACTGTTTTTT; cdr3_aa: CASSFRKQGGEKLFF
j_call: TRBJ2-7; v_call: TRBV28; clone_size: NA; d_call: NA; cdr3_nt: TGTGCCAGCAGGCGTGACAGCTACGAGCAGTACTTC; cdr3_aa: CASRRDSYEQYF
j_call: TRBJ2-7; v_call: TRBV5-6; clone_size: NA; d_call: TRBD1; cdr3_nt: TGTGCCAGCAGCTTCCCCGGGACAGGGTCCTACGAGCAGTACTTC; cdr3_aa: CASSFPGTGSYEQYF
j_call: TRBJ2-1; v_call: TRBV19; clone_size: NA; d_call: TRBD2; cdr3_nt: TGTGCCAGTAGTATAGCTAGCGGTGGGGGGGAGCAGTTCTTC; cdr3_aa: CASSIASGGGEQFF
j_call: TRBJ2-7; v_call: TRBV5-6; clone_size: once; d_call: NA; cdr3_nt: TGTGCCAGCAGCGATGTTGCGGGCGGTCGATTCTACGAGCAGTACTTC; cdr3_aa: CASSDVAGGRFYEQYF
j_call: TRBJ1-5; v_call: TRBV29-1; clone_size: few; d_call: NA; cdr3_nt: TGCAGCGTTGCCCCCGGGGGAGATAGCAATCAGCCCCAGCATTTT; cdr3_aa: CSVAPGGDSNQPQHF
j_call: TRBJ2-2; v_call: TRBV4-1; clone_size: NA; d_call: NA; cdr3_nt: TGCGCCAGCAGCCTCGGGACGGCGAACACCGGGGAGCTGTTTTTT; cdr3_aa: CASSLGTANTGELFF
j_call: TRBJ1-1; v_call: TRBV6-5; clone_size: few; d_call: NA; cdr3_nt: TGTGCCAGCAGTTACTCGAGCATGAACACTGAAGCTTTCTTT; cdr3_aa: CASSYSSMNTEAFF
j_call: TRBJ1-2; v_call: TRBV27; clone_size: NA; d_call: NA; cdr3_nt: TGTGCCAGCAGTTCCCGCTCTAGAGGCCTAACTAACTATGGCTACACCTTC; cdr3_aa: CASSSRSRGLTNYGYTF
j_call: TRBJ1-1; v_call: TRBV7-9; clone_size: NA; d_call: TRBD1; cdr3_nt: TGTGCCAGCAGCTTATTTGACAGGGGAGGAACTGAAGCTTTCTTT; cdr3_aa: CASSLFDRGGTEAFF
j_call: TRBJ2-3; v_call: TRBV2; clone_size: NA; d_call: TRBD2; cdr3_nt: TGTGCCAGCTGGAGCGGGAGTGAAGTTGATACGCAGTATTTT; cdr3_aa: CASWSGSEVDTQYF
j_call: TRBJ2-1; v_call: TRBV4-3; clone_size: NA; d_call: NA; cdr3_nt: TGCGCCAGCAGCCAAGATGCCCGGGACTTCTACAATGAGCAGTTCTTC; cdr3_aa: CASSQDARDFYNEQFF